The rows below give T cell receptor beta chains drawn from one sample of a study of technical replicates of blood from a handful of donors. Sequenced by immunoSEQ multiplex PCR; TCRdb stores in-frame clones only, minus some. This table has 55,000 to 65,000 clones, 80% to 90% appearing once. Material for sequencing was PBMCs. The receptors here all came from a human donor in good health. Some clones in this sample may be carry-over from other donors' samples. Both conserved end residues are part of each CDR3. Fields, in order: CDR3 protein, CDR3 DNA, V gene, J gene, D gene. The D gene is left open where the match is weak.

CAIGGGGYGNEQYF,TGTGCCATAGGGGGCGGAGGGTACGGAAACGAGCAGTACTTC,TRBV10-3,TRBJ2-7,-
CASSAQGPMNTEAFF,TGTGCCAGCAGCGCCCAGGGGCCGATGAACACTGAAGCTTTCTTT,TRBV9,TRBJ1-1,-
CASRTTSGGASNEQFF,TGTGCCAGCAGGACCACTAGCGGGGGGGCGAGTAATGAGCAGTTCTTC,TRBV7-9,TRBJ2-1,TRBD2
CASSALLTAESYEQYF,TGTGCCAGCAGCGCACTCCTGACAGCCGAGTCCTACGAGCAGTACTTC,TRBV7-9,TRBJ2-7,-
CASSLDYTDTQYF,TGCGCCAGCAGCTTGGACTACACAGATACGCAGTATTTT,TRBV5-1,TRBJ2-3,-
CASTTGQGWTGELFF,TGTGCCAGCACGACTGGGCAGGGATGGACCGGGGAGCTGTTTTTT,TRBV6-1,TRBJ2-2,-
CSASQGYEQYF,TGCAGTGCGTCCCAGGGGTACGAGCAGTACTTC,TRBV20-1,TRBJ2-7,-
CASKVRESYEQYF,TGTGCCAGTAAAGTCCGGGAGAGCTACGAGCAGTACTTC,TRBV19,TRBJ2-7,-
CASSHQQGGYNEQFF,TGTGCCAGCAGCCATCAACAGGGGGGTTACAATGAGCAGTTCTTC,TRBV14,TRBJ2-1,TRBD1
CASSLRTSGRNIQYF,TGTGCCAGCAGCCTGAGGACTAGCGGGAGAAACATTCAGTACTTC,TRBV5-8,TRBJ2-4,TRBD2
CASSQGLAGSYEQYF,TGTGCCAGCAGCCAAGGTCTAGCGGGCTCCTACGAGCAGTACTTC,TRBV4-2,TRBJ2-7,TRBD2